What follows describes a single T cell receptor (beta chain). As yet, its antigen is unknown. The data are from a study of T-cell memory formation after mild COVID-19. Study information: TCR clusters were mostly donor specific. The study, taken as a whole, reports: The study found contracting CD4+ clones mainly in CM and EM and contracting CD8+ clones in EMRA.

Constant-segment primers served in 5'RACE that generated TCR alpha and TCR beta cDNA libraries bearing sample barcodes and UMIs. TCRdb passed the 5' RACE reads through MiXCR, listing each CDR3 protein once. This sample has 95,000 to 120,000 distinct CDR3 sequences; 15% to 20% occur once, and the top ten carry about 6%. The clonotype comes from a young man who had mild COVID-19 (a few samples of this study predate the infection). Cell type and time point are not known. The sequenced sample consisted of PBMCs or a T cell subset sorted from them (not recorded which).

In nucleotides, the CDR3 is TGCAGTGCTAGAGACCCACAGGGATACACAGATACGCAGTATTTT. Translating gives CSARDPQGYTDTQYF. The rearrangement uses TRBV20-1 and TRBJ2-3; weak D call: TRBD1 (6 bases). This CDR3 is 15 amino acids long. The germline gives CDR1 DFQATT, CDR2 SNEGSKA (reference sequence). Deletions cut 0 bases from V and 2 bases from J, with 12 bases between.